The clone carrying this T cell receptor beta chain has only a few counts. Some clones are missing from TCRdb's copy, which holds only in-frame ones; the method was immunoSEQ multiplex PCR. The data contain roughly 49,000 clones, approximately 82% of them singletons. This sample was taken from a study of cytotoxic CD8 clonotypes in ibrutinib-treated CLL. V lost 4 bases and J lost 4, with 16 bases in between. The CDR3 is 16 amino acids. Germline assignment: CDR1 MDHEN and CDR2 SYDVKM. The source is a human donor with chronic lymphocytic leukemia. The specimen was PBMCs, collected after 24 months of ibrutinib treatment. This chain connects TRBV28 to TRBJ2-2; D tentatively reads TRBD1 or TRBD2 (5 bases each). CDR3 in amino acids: CASSSRLVGTTGELFF. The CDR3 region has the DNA TGTGCCAGCAGTTCAAGACTGGTTGGGACCACCGGGGAGCTGTTTTTT.